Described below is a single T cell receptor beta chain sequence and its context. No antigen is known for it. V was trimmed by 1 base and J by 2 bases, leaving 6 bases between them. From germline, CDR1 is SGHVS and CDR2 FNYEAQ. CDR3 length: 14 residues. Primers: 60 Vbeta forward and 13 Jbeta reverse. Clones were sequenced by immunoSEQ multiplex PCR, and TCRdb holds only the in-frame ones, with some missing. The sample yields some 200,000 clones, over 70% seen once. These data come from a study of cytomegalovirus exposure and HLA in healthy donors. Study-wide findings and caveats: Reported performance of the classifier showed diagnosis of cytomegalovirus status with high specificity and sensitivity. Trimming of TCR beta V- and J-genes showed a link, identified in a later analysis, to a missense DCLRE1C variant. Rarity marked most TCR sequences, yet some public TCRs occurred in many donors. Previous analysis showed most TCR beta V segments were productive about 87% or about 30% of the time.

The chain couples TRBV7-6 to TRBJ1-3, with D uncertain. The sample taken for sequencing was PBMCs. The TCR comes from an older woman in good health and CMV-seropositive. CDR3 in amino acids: CASSLGTAGNTIYF. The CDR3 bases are TGTGCCAGCAGCTTAGGAACTGCTGGAAACACCATATATTTT. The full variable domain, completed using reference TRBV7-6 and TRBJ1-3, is GAGVSQSPRYKVTKRGQDVALRCDPISGHVSLYWYRQALGQGPEFLTYFNYEAQQDKSGLPNDRFSAERPEGSISTLTIQRTEQRDSAMYRCASSLGTAGNTIYFGEGSWLTVV.